This entry is about one TCR beta chain. The sample belongs to a study of shared clonotypes between healthy human individuals. Germline loops: CDR1 MDHEN, CDR2 SYDVKM. CDR3 length equals 14 residues. The germline V and J ends were trimmed by 4 bases and 2 bases, with 12 bases remaining between them. Assay used: immunoSEQ multiplex PCR; TCRdb lists only in-frame clones, some missing. The table has over 95,000 clones, roughly two thirds seen once. V is TRBV28 and J is TRBJ2-7; D possibly uses TRBD1 or TRBD2 (5 bases each). The TCR originated in a woman in her twenties or thirties in good health. Sequencing used memory CD8+ T cells sorted from blood. The sample's subset: CD45RO+ cells pooled with CCR7-negative TemRA cells. This CDR3 reads CASSSSREPYEQYF. As DNA, the CDR3 is TGTGCCAGCAGTTCAAGCAGGGAGCCCTACGAGCAGTACTTC. Variable domain in full (rest from reference TRBV28 and TRBJ2-7): DVKVTQSSRYLVKRTGEKVFLECVQDMDHENMFWYRQDPGLGLRLIYFSYDVKMKEKGDIPEGYSVSREKKERFSLILESASTNQTSMYLCASSSSREPYEQYFGPGTRLTVT.